This is a list of T cell receptor beta chains from one sample in a study of shared T cell receptors in the human thymus. This table comes from immunoSEQ multiplex PCR, and its TCRdb copy is limited to in-frame clones, with some not included. The table includes hundreds of thousands of clones, more than 75% detected once. The same sample was also studied in work on human thymus T cells.

The sequenced sample was thymocytes. These receptors came from a boy less than two years old with a congenital heart defect. Each CDR3 is given with its conserved first and last residue. Each record gives: J gene, clone size, D gene, V gene, CDR3 DNA, CDR3 protein. D genes are given only for firm matches. A row's size may be missing; if present it is once, few, many or a size class.

j_gene: TRBJ2-3; abundance: once; d_gene: NA; v_gene: TRBV27; CDR3nt: TGTGCCAGCAGTTTAATGGGGCGGCCAGATACGCAGTATTTT; CDR3aa: CASSLMGRPDTQYF
j_gene: TRBJ1-2; abundance: NA; d_gene: NA; v_gene: TRBV4-2; CDR3nt: TGTGCCAGCAGCCAAAGGGGTGGCTACACCTTC; CDR3aa: CASSQRGGYTF
j_gene: TRBJ1-1; abundance: NA; d_gene: NA; v_gene: TRBV4-1; CDR3nt: TGCGCCAGCAGCCAAGTTTATAGGGGCACTGAAGCTTTCTTT; CDR3aa: CASSQVYRGTEAFF
j_gene: TRBJ2-7; abundance: once; d_gene: NA; v_gene: TRBV2; CDR3nt: TGTGCCAGCACCCACGTCACAGGGATAGCGTACGAGCAGTACTTC; CDR3aa: CASTHVTGIAYEQYF
j_gene: TRBJ1-5; abundance: NA; d_gene: NA; v_gene: TRBV15; CDR3nt: TGTGCCACCAGCAGAGATCGACAAGAACAGCCCCAGCATTTT; CDR3aa: CATSRDRQEQPQHF
j_gene: TRBJ1-5; abundance: NA; d_gene: NA; v_gene: TRBV28; CDR3nt: TGTGCCAGCAGTTCGGAGCCAATAAATCAGCCCCAGCATTTT; CDR3aa: CASSSEPINQPQHF
j_gene: TRBJ1-4; abundance: NA; d_gene: TRBD1; v_gene: TRBV28; CDR3nt: TGTGCCAGCCACAGGGGCCACATTAATGAAAAACTGTTTTTT; CDR3aa: CASHRGHINEKLFF
j_gene: TRBJ1-2; abundance: once; d_gene: NA; v_gene: TRBV7-2; CDR3nt: TGTGCCAGCAGCTCCTTTGGGGGAGGTAATGGCTACACCTTC; CDR3aa: CASSSFGGGNGYTF
j_gene: TRBJ1-2; abundance: NA; d_gene: NA; v_gene: TRBV14; CDR3nt: TGTGCCAGCAGCCAAGGGGCTCCATCTGGAGGCTTCTATGGCTACACCTTC; CDR3aa: CASSQGAPSGGFYGYTF
j_gene: TRBJ2-3; abundance: NA; d_gene: TRBD1; v_gene: TRBV28; CDR3nt: TGTGCCAGCAGTCACCGGGACAGGGTGACAGATACGCAGTATTTT; CDR3aa: CASSHRDRVTDTQYF
j_gene: TRBJ1-2; abundance: NA; d_gene: NA; v_gene: TRBV11-1; CDR3nt: TGTGCCAGCAGCTTACCCAGGGGTAACTATGGCTACACCTTC; CDR3aa: CASSLPRGNYGYTF
j_gene: TRBJ2-7; abundance: NA; d_gene: NA; v_gene: TRBV28; CDR3nt: TGTGCCAGCAGTCCCACCGGTGGCAGGGGAATGCCGAAGCAGTACTTC; CDR3aa: CASSPTGGRGMPKQYF
j_gene: TRBJ2-3; abundance: NA; d_gene: TRBD2; v_gene: TRBV7-2; CDR3nt: TGTGCCAGCGGCCGACTAGCGGGGGGGCCGTCAGATACGCAGTATTTT; CDR3aa: CASGRLAGGPSDTQYF
j_gene: TRBJ1-3; abundance: NA; d_gene: TRBD1; v_gene: TRBV5-4; CDR3nt: TGTGCCAGCAGCCGAAGCGGACAGGGGGGTGTATCTGGAAACACCATATATTTT; CDR3aa: CASSRSGQGGVSGNTIYF
j_gene: TRBJ2-7; abundance: NA; d_gene: NA; v_gene: TRBV7-9; CDR3nt: TGTGCCAGCAGCTTAGGAGACTCTCCCAGCCTGTCCTACGAGCAGTACTTC; CDR3aa: CASSLGDSPSLSYEQYF
j_gene: TRBJ2-3; abundance: NA; d_gene: NA; v_gene: TRBV5-1; CDR3nt: TGCGCCAGCATGTACCTCGGGGGAGTAACTACAGATACGCAGTATTTT; CDR3aa: CASMYLGGVTTDTQYF
j_gene: TRBJ1-2; abundance: NA; d_gene: NA; v_gene: TRBV7-2; CDR3nt: TGTGCCAGCAGCCCCCTACAGGGTAGCTATGGCTACACCTTC; CDR3aa: CASSPLQGSYGYTF
j_gene: TRBJ1-2; abundance: NA; d_gene: TRBD1; v_gene: TRBV6-1; CDR3nt: TGTGCCAGCAGAGTAAGGGGGCCATCTAACTATGGCTACACCTTC; CDR3aa: CASRVRGPSNYGYTF
j_gene: TRBJ2-1; abundance: NA; d_gene: NA; v_gene: TRBV10-3; CDR3nt: TGTGCCATCAGTGAGTCTAGGGCGGGACGATCCTACAATGAGCAGTTCTTC; CDR3aa: CAISESRAGRSYNEQFF
j_gene: TRBJ1-1; abundance: NA; d_gene: NA; v_gene: TRBV5-1; CDR3nt: TGCGCCAGCAGCCTCCGGGACACAAAACTTACGGACACTGAAGCTTTCTTT; CDR3aa: CASSLRDTKLTDTEAFF
j_gene: TRBJ2-7; abundance: NA; d_gene: NA; v_gene: TRBV25-1; CDR3nt: TGTGCCAGCAGTGAATCCACGGGAGCGGCCTACGAGCAGTACTTC; CDR3aa: CASSESTGAAYEQYF
j_gene: TRBJ1-4; abundance: NA; d_gene: TRBD1; v_gene: TRBV5-1; CDR3nt: TGCGCCAGCAGCCCCCCGGGACAGGGGAACGAAAAACTGTTTTTT; CDR3aa: CASSPPGQGNEKLFF
j_gene: TRBJ1-4; abundance: NA; d_gene: TRBD1; v_gene: TRBV12-5; CDR3nt: TGTGCTAGTGGTGGGGCCAGGGGGCTTTGTGAAAAACTGTTTTTT; CDR3aa: CASGGARGLCEKLFF
j_gene: TRBJ2-1; abundance: NA; d_gene: TRBD2; v_gene: TRBV30; CDR3nt: TGTGCCTGGAGCCTAAAGGCGCTAGCGGGAGGCGGTAAGGATGAGCAGTTCTTC; CDR3aa: CAWSLKALAGGGKDEQFF
j_gene: TRBJ2-1; abundance: once; d_gene: TRBD2; v_gene: TRBV7-2; CDR3nt: TGTGCCAGCAGCTTAGTAAGTATGCTAGCGGGAGGGGTGGACAATGAGCAGTTCTTC; CDR3aa: CASSLVSMLAGGVDNEQFF
j_gene: TRBJ2-7; abundance: NA; d_gene: NA; v_gene: TRBV7-8; CDR3nt: TGTGCCAGCAGCTTTACAGGAATATCTCGCTACGAGCAGTACTTC; CDR3aa: CASSFTGISRYEQYF
j_gene: TRBJ2-7; abundance: few; d_gene: TRBD1; v_gene: TRBV5-6; CDR3nt: TGTGCCAGCGGCTGGGCAGGGGGCCTAGACGAGCAGTACTTC; CDR3aa: CASGWAGGLDEQYF
j_gene: TRBJ2-1; abundance: NA; d_gene: NA; v_gene: TRBV5-1; CDR3nt: TGCGCCAGCAGCTTACGTGCGAGGGTTCCTTCGAACAATGAGCAGTTCTTC; CDR3aa: CASSLRARVPSNNEQFF
j_gene: TRBJ1-1; abundance: NA; d_gene: NA; v_gene: TRBV6-5; CDR3nt: TGTGCCAGCAGTTTCCGGAACACTGAAGCTTTCTTT; CDR3aa: CASSFRNTEAFF
j_gene: TRBJ1-3; abundance: NA; d_gene: NA; v_gene: TRBV21-1; CDR3nt: TGTGCCAGCAGCCTTAAGGCGACAGCAAACTCTGGAAACACCATATATTTT; CDR3aa: CASSLKATANSGNTIYF
j_gene: TRBJ2-7; abundance: NA; d_gene: TRBD1; v_gene: TRBV28; CDR3nt: TGTGCCAGCAGTTCAGGGCAGGGGGCTTACGAGCAGTACTTC; CDR3aa: CASSSGQGAYEQYF
j_gene: TRBJ1-1; abundance: NA; d_gene: NA; v_gene: TRBV7-6; CDR3nt: TGTGCCAGCAGCCCCCAACAGGGTATGAACACTGAAGCTTTCTTT; CDR3aa: CASSPQQGMNTEAFF
j_gene: TRBJ1-6; abundance: NA; d_gene: TRBD1; v_gene: TRBV30; CDR3nt: TGTGCCTCGCCGTTACTTCCGGGACAGGGGGATTCACCCCTCCACTTT; CDR3aa: CASPLLPGQGDSPLHF
j_gene: TRBJ2-7; abundance: NA; d_gene: TRBD1; v_gene: TRBV4-3; CDR3nt: TGCGCCAGCAGCTCAAGCAGGGAGACAGGGGGGAAGAAGTACTTC; CDR3aa: CASSSSRETGGKKYF
j_gene: TRBJ2-7; abundance: once; d_gene: TRBD2; v_gene: TRBV4-3; CDR3nt: TGCGCCAGCAGCCAAGATGACGGTAGCGGGGTCTACGAGCAGTACTTC; CDR3aa: CASSQDDGSGVYEQYF
j_gene: TRBJ1-1; abundance: NA; d_gene: TRBD1; v_gene: TRBV9; CDR3nt: TGTGCCAGCAGCGTAGGAAGGGGGCCGGAAGCTTTCTTT; CDR3aa: CASSVGRGPEAFF
j_gene: TRBJ1-1; abundance: NA; d_gene: NA; v_gene: TRBV28; CDR3nt: TGTGCCAGCAGTCGAATAGGGAGAAGAGCTTTCTTT; CDR3aa: CASSRIGRRAFF
j_gene: TRBJ2-7; abundance: NA; d_gene: NA; v_gene: TRBV9; CDR3nt: TGTGCCAGCAGCGTAGGGGGTGTGTCGGGGAAGCGCTACTTC; CDR3aa: CASSVGGVSGKRYF
j_gene: TRBJ1-1; abundance: NA; d_gene: NA; v_gene: TRBV7-2; CDR3nt: TGTGCCAGCAGCTTCTCCACACCGGGTTTCGGCACTGAAGCTTTCTTT; CDR3aa: CASSFSTPGFGTEAFF
j_gene: TRBJ2-3; abundance: NA; d_gene: TRBD2; v_gene: TRBV11-2; CDR3nt: TGTGCCAGCAGCTTAGACAGACTAGCGGGAGTAGGAGATACGCAGTATTTT; CDR3aa: CASSLDRLAGVGDTQYF
j_gene: TRBJ1-6; abundance: NA; d_gene: NA; v_gene: TRBV6-6; CDR3nt: TGTGCCAGCAGTTACCCCGGGACTTGGGATTCACCCCTCCACTTT; CDR3aa: CASSYPGTWDSPLHF
j_gene: TRBJ2-7; abundance: NA; d_gene: NA; v_gene: TRBV9; CDR3nt: TGTGCCAGCAGCGTAGCGGAGGGCTACGAGCAGTACTTC; CDR3aa: CASSVAEGYEQYF
j_gene: TRBJ2-7; abundance: NA; d_gene: NA; v_gene: TRBV2; CDR3nt: TGTGCCAGCAGGGGGATCAGGGTGGAATACGAGCAGTACTTC; CDR3aa: CASRGIRVEYEQYF
j_gene: TRBJ2-7; abundance: NA; d_gene: NA; v_gene: TRBV2; CDR3nt: TGTGCCAGCAGCGGCCCGAGACTAGATGGGGAAGAGCAGTACTTC; CDR3aa: CASSGPRLDGEEQYF
j_gene: TRBJ2-5; abundance: NA; d_gene: NA; v_gene: TRBV5-5; CDR3nt: TGTGCCAGCAGCCGTTTAGCCCCCCCGAAACAGGGTGGTCAAGAGACCCAGTACTTC; CDR3aa: CASSRLAPPKQGGQETQYF
j_gene: TRBJ1-3; abundance: NA; d_gene: NA; v_gene: TRBV10-1; CDR3nt: TGCGCCAGCAGTACAGTACCGAGCTCTGGAAACACCATATATTTT; CDR3aa: CASSTVPSSGNTIYF